This T cell receptor beta chain was captured by sequencing in a study of tumor-infiltrating lymphocytes in oesophageal squamous cell carcinoma. From the PCR reads, TCRdb called clonotypes with MiXCR, one entry per CDR3 protein. This sample has almost 20,000 distinct CDR3 sequences, with under 40% found just once. This CDR3 is built from 14 residues. V dropped 6 bases and J dropped 1 base, with 13 bases sitting between them. Per germline, CDR1 SQVTM and CDR2 ANQGSEA. The sample comprised blood. V usage is TRBV29-1 and J usage is TRBJ2-1, with a weak D call TRBD1 (5 bases). The receptor was isolated from a male donor with esophageal squamous cell carcinoma. The CDR3 DNA reads as TGCAGCGTAAAAGAAGGGGCTTCCTACAATGAGCAGTTCTTC. Its protein product is CSVKEGASYNEQFF.